This is a list of T cell receptor beta chains from one sample in a study of PD-1 blockade in mismatch repair-deficient tumors. The repertoire was sequenced with immunoSEQ multiplex PCR; TCRdb's copy has only in-frame clones and lacks some. This table has about 66,000 clones, around 80% appearing once. Sequenced material: peripheral blood, taken 2 weeks after starting pembrolizumab. All receptors come from an adult with mismatch repair-deficient cancer. CDR3s include the opening cysteine and the closing phenylalanine or tryptophan. The D gene is left open where the match is weak. Where a row states a size, it is once, few, many or the class of an expanded clone; other rows omit it.

j_gene: TRBJ1-1; v_gene: TRBV19; abundance: NA; d_gene: NA; CDR3nt: TGTGCCAGTAGTCTCGCGACAGTGAACACTGAAGCTTTCTTT; CDR3aa: CASSLATVNTEAFF
j_gene: TRBJ1-2; v_gene: TRBV25-1; abundance: NA; d_gene: NA; CDR3nt: TGTGCCAGCAGTGCCCCAGACGGAGGCTATGGCTACACCTTC; CDR3aa: CASSAPDGGYGYTF
j_gene: TRBJ1-2; v_gene: TRBV7-9; abundance: NA; d_gene: NA; CDR3nt: TGTGCCAGCAGCTTAGGGAACTATGGCTACACCTTC; CDR3aa: CASSLGNYGYTF
j_gene: TRBJ1-3; v_gene: TRBV5-1; abundance: NA; d_gene: TRBD1; CDR3nt: TGCGCCAGCAGCGCCCCGGGACAGCGCTCTGGAAACACCATATATTTT; CDR3aa: CASSAPGQRSGNTIYF
j_gene: TRBJ1-2; v_gene: TRBV6-1; abundance: NA; d_gene: TRBD1; CDR3nt: TGTGCCAGCAGTGAGACAGGGGGCGAAAACTATGGCTACACCTTC; CDR3aa: CASSETGGENYGYTF
j_gene: TRBJ1-1; v_gene: TRBV18; abundance: NA; d_gene: NA; CDR3nt: TGTGCCAGCTCACCAGTTTCAGGGAGGACTGAAGCTTTCTTT; CDR3aa: CASSPVSGRTEAFF
j_gene: TRBJ1-2; v_gene: TRBV5-1; abundance: few; d_gene: NA; CDR3nt: TGCGCCAGCAGCTTTAGGGAGGACGCGGGTGCTGGCTACACCTTC; CDR3aa: CASSFREDAGAGYTF
j_gene: TRBJ1-1; v_gene: TRBV5-6; abundance: NA; d_gene: NA; CDR3nt: TGTGCCAGCAGCGATATACTGAACACTGAAGCTTTCTTT; CDR3aa: CASSDILNTEAFF
j_gene: TRBJ1-1; v_gene: TRBV6-1; abundance: NA; d_gene: NA; CDR3nt: TGTGCCAGCAGTGGATCGGACAGAAGAACTGAAGCTTTCTTT; CDR3aa: CASSGSDRRTEAFF
j_gene: TRBJ2-5; v_gene: TRBV18; abundance: NA; d_gene: TRBD2; CDR3nt: TGTGCCAGCTCACCGCCGGGACTAGCGGGAGGAGGTGGAGAGACCCAGTACTTC; CDR3aa: CASSPPGLAGGGGETQYF
j_gene: TRBJ2-2; v_gene: TRBV30; abundance: NA; d_gene: NA; CDR3nt: TGTGCCTGGAGTCCCCGGGCCGGGGAGCTGTTTTTT; CDR3aa: CAWSPRAGELFF
j_gene: TRBJ2-7; v_gene: TRBV7-8; abundance: NA; d_gene: NA; CDR3nt: TGTGCCAGCAGCCTAACCGGCGGATCCTACGAGCAGTACTTC; CDR3aa: CASSLTGGSYEQYF
j_gene: TRBJ1-1; v_gene: TRBV28; abundance: NA; d_gene: NA; CDR3nt: TGTGCCAGCAGGCTTCCAAGTGTCGGGGTCACTGAAGCTTTCTTT; CDR3aa: CASRLPSVGVTEAFF
j_gene: TRBJ1-5; v_gene: TRBV6-1; abundance: NA; d_gene: NA; CDR3nt: TGTGCCAGCAGTGAAGCGTTTCCTAGTCAGCCCCAGCATTTT; CDR3aa: CASSEAFPSQPQHF
j_gene: TRBJ2-1; v_gene: TRBV11-2; abundance: few; d_gene: TRBD2; CDR3nt: TGTGCCAGCAGCTTAAGCGGGGTATACAATGAGCAGTTCTTC; CDR3aa: CASSLSGVYNEQFF
j_gene: TRBJ2-1; v_gene: TRBV5-4; abundance: few; d_gene: NA; CDR3nt: TGTGCCAGCAGCTTGGGGCTTGACGAGCAGTTCTTC; CDR3aa: CASSLGLDEQFF
j_gene: TRBJ2-1; v_gene: TRBV10-1; abundance: few; d_gene: NA; CDR3nt: TGCGCCAGCAGTATAGCAGACACACCGAGCCACTCCTACAATGAGCAGTTCTTC; CDR3aa: CASSIADTPSHSYNEQFF
j_gene: TRBJ1-4; v_gene: TRBV20-1; abundance: NA; d_gene: NA; CDR3nt: TGCAGTGCTCTTAATGAAAAACTGTTTTTT; CDR3aa: CSALNEKLFF